This T cell receptor (beta chain) was observed in a study of T cell responses to AZD1222 COVID-19 vaccine (dated by TCRdb to the early 2020s). Looking at the study overall: TCR sequencing covered some 240 trial participants: 200 to 220 given two doses of AZD1222 and around 26 given two doses of MenACWY control vaccine. Trial participants were enrolled by age into 18-55, 56-69 and 70-plus year subgroups, with about 150, 28 and 57 TCR-sequenced participants respectively.

The CDR3 regions of human TCRbeta chains were subjected to immunosequencing. The study's own analysis went as follows. Repertoire TCRs were matched against a reference library of SARS-CoV-2-specific TCRs generated with the MIRA antigen-specificity platform. Breadth meant the fraction of unique TCRs that were SARS-CoV-2-associated, whereas depth meant the fraction of total T cells that were SARS-CoV-2-associated. Using the MIRA data, every spike-specific TCR was mapped to the spike region that the TCR reacted to and assigned to either a CD4 or a CD8 class. Log10-transformed breadth and depth values were compared by one-way ANOVA with Sidak's multiple comparisons tests. This immuneACCESS table, as held by TCRdb, lists in-frame sequences with V and J called but not all clones. Of the missing ones, under half trace to an unresolved V gene in checked studies; the others have no known cause. V, J and clone size are those of that table, while D and trimming were read from the DNA. The sample table lists approximately 99,000 clones, roughly 90% of them with a count of one. The ten largest make up about 3% of the sample.

Study-wide findings and limitations: Nearly half of unique spike-specific TCRs reportedly recognized epitopes outside regions mutated in the B.1.351 and B.1.1.7 variants. Vaccine-associated CD4 TCRs spanned the whole spike protein, with dominant responses in regions 160-218 and 743-854. Most participants were white British and females outnumbered males, and the authors suggested that clonal diversity may have been underestimated. The 56-69-year group was small, and its depth increase did not reach significance, likely because of low power. A significant rise in spike-specific TCR breadth and depth was observed after two AZD1222 doses relative to day 0 and relative to MenACWY recipients. Because no day 14 peak-response samples were available, the repertoires could be characterized only after the peak T cell response. Conclusions about previously exposed vaccinees were limited because only 5 or 6 AZD1222 recipients were SARS-CoV-2 seropositive at baseline.

On this clone: What antigen it recognizes has not been identified. Per-base quality was not reported, and no clone a single base away is much larger than it.

This specimen's time point label, per the study, means: baseline before first vaccination. The treatment or condition label, as the study defines it: meningococcal conjugate vaccine given as trial control. Vaccinee samples came from UK trials COV001 and COV002, including a single-blind randomized controlled phase 2/3 trial of AZD1222 (ChAdOx1 nCoV-19) in healthy adults. For TCRbeta chain sequencing, PBMC samples were collected from trial participants at day 0 and at day 28 after the second dose. The receptor was isolated from an adult in good health. This material consisted of peripheral blood, taken on day 0 of MenACWY control vaccination.

The CDR3 amino acid sequence is: CASSLAPATDTQYF. The DNA reads TGTGCCAGCAGCTTGGCCCCGGCGACAGATACGCAGTATTTT. The rearrangement combines TRBV5-4 with TRBJ2-3; no D gene is confidently identified. The cysteine opens and the phenylalanine closes a CDR3 of 14 amino acids. CDR3 DNA only is kept here, 42 bases in frame from base 1. V drops 0 bases and J drops 3 bases, leaving 8 bases in between. The germline V gene (reference sequence) yields SGHNT for CDR1 and YYREEE for CDR2.